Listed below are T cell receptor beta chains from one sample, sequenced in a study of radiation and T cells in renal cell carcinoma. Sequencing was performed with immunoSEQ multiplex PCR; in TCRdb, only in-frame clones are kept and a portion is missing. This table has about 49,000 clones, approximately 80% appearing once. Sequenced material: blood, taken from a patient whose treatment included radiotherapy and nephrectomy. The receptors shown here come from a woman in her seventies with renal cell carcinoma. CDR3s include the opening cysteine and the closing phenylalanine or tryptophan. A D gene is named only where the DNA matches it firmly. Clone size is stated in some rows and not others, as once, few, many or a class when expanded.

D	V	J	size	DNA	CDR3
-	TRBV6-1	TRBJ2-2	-	TGTGCCAGCAGTGAATGGGCTAGCGCGCCCGGGGAGCTGTTTTTT	CASSEWASAPGELFF
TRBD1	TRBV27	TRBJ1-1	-	TGTGCCAGCAGTCCCGGGACAGGGCTTGAAGCTTTCTTT	CASSPGTGLEAFF
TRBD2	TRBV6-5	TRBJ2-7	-	TGTGCCAGCCGCCCCGGGGGGGGAGAAGGCTACGAGCAGTACTTC	CASRPGGGEGYEQYF
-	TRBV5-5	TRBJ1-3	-	TGTGCCAGCAGCTTGTTGGGGGGCCTGTCTAACACCATATATTTT	CASSLLGGLSNTIYF
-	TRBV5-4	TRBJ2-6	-	TGTGCCAGCAGCTGGGACAACTCTGGGGCCAACGTCCTGACTTTC	CASSWDNSGANVLTF
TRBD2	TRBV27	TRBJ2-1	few	TGTGCCAGCAGTTTGAGGCTAGCGGGCTACAATGAGCAGTTCTTC	CASSLRLAGYNEQFF
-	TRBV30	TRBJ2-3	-	TGTGCCTGGAGTGTCTCTGGTGGGGCGGGTACGCAGTATTTT	CAWSVSGGAGTQYF
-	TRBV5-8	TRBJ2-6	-	TGTGCCAGCACTTTCGGTCACACACAAAGTCGGGCCAACGTCCTGACTTTC	CASTFGHTQSRANVLTF
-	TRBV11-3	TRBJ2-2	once	TGTGCCAGCAGCCCTGGGGGACTTGATAACACCGGGGAGCTGTTTTTT	CASSPGGLDNTGELFF
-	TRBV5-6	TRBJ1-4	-	TGTGCCAGCAGCCCGCGGGGACGGAGGGATGAAAAACTGTTTTTT	CASSPRGRRDEKLFF
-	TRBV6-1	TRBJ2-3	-	TGTGCCAGCAGTGAGACCTTCACAGATACGCAGTATTTT	CASSETFTDTQYF
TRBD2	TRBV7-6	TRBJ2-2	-	TGTGCCAGCAGCTCCGTCGGGGGGAGTAACACCGGGGAGCTGTTTTTT	CASSSVGGSNTGELFF
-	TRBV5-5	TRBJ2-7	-	TGTGCCAGCAGCTTGCGGGACGCATCCTACGAGCAGTACTTC	CASSLRDASYEQYF
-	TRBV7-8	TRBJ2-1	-	TGTGCCAGCAGCTCCCGGGTCCTTAGGGACAATGAGCAGTTCTTC	CASSSRVLRDNEQFF
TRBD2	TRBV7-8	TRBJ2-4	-	TGTGCCAGCAGCCACGGACTAGCGGGGGTCCTAGCCAAAAACATTCAGTACTTC	CASSHGLAGVLAKNIQYF
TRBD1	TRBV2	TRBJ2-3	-	TGTGCCAGCGGCCTGGGTCAGGGGGCCAATACGCAGTATTTT	CASGLGQGANTQYF
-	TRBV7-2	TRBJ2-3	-	TGTGCCAGCAGCTTAGCACAGGGACTATGGGGGAACCCCACAGATACGCAGTATTTT	CASSLAQGLWGNPTDTQYF
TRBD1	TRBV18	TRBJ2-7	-	TGTGCCAGCTCCCAGGGACAGGGCTACGAGCAGTACTTC	CASSQGQGYEQYF
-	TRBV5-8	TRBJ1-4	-	TGTGCCAGCAGCTTTCGGACCGCCAGTGAAAAACTGTTTTTT	CASSFRTASEKLFF
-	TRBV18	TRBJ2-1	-	TGTGCCAGCTCACCACCCCAAAATGAGCAGTTCTTC	CASSPPQNEQFF
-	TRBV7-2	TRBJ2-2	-	TGTGCCAGCAGCTTAGAGTACGGGAACACCGGGGAGCTGTTTTTT	CASSLEYGNTGELFF
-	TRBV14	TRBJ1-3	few	TGTGCCAGCAGCCAAGGAGCCGGGACTTCTGGAAACACCATATATTTT	CASSQGAGTSGNTIYF